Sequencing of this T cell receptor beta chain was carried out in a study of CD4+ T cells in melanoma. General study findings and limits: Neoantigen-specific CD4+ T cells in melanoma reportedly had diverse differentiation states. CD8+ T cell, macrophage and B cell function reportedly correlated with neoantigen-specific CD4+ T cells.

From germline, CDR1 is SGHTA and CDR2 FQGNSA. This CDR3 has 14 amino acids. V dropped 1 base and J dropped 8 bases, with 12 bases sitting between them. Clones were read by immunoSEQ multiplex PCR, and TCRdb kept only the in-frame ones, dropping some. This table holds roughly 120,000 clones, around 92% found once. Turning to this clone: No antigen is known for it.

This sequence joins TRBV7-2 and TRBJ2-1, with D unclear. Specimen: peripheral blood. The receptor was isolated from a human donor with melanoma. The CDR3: CASSLEPQGYEQFF. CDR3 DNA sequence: TGTGCCAGCAGCTTAGAGCCCCAAGGATATGAGCAGTTCTTC.